Below are 26 T cell receptor beta chains sequenced from a single sample in a study of cytomegalovirus exposure and HLA in healthy donors. Primers for the PCR totalled 60 Vbeta and 13 Jbeta. This table comes from immunoSEQ multiplex PCR, and its TCRdb copy is limited to in-frame clones, with some not included. The sample records 110,000 or so clones, around 68% being singletons. The sequenced sample was PBMCs. The receptor source for this set is a woman in her fifties or sixties in good health and CMV-seropositive.

The V call is TRBV5-1, the J call TRBJ2-3; D is unresolved. This CDR3 contains 14 residues. Germline V gene data show CDR1 as SGHRS and CDR2 as YFSETQ. V was pared by 0 bases and J by 5 bases, with 10 bases between. CDR3 sequence: CASSLGQAQDTQYF. The CDR3 nucleotides read TGCGCCAGCAGCTTGGGGCAGGCCCAAGATACGCAGTATTTT.

The chain carries TRBV6-1 and TRBJ1-4; TRBD1 aligns across 10 bases. Trimming removed 2 bases from V and 10 bases from J; junction bases left unmatched: 10. The germline CDR1 and CDR2 sequences are MNHNS and SASEGT. This CDR3 comprises 16 residues. CDR3 nucleotide sequence: TGTGCCAGCAGTGAACTCGCCGGGACAGGGGCGGCAAAACTGTTTTTT. Translation gives CASSELAGTGAAKLFF.

This chain uses TRBV2 with TRBJ1-6; D call uncertain. The CDR3 contains 11 residues. Germline V gene sequence: CDR1 SNHLY, CDR2 FYNNEI. Trimming left V 7 bases short and J 13 bases short, with 11 bases between. DNA for the CDR3: TGTGCCAGCACTGTTCAGGCGCCCCTCCACTTT. Its protein product is CASTVQAPLHF.

This rearrangement joins TRBV19 to TRBJ1-1; 12 nucleotides agree with TRBD1. Germline values: CDR1 LNHDA, CDR2 SQIVND (reference sequence). The V segment lost 7 bases and the J segment 10 bases; nucleotides outside the gene matches: 10. The CDR3 length is 14 residues. CDR3 bases: TGTGCCAGTATTCCGGGACAGGGGGCGCACGGAGCTTTCTTT. Translated: CASIPGQGAHGAFF.

The sample holds one count of this clone. V and J are TRBV30 and TRBJ2-7, with 12 bases fitting TRBD1. V lost 5 bases to trimming and J lost 6 bases; unmatched junction nucleotides: 5. The germline gives CDR1 GTSNPN, CDR2 SVGIG (reference sequence). This CDR3 is built from 13 residues. The CDR3 loop is CAWWGQGAGEQYF. CDR3 sequence (DNA): TGTGCCTGGTGGGGACAGGGGGCAGGCGAGCAGTACTTC. Based on the CDR3 plus reference TRBV30 and TRBJ2-7, the full variable domain is SQTIHQWPATLVQPVGSPLSLECTVEGTSNPNLYWYRQAAGRGLQLLFYSVGIGQISSEVPQNLSASRPQDRQFILSSKKLLLSDSGFYLCAWWGQGAGEQYFGPGTRLTVT.

V and J are TRBV19 and TRBJ2-7; TRBD2 matches 7 bases. Trimming at V came to 1 base and at J to 3 bases, leaving 3 bases not matched to a gene. The germline CDR1 and CDR2 sequences are LNHDA and SQIVND (reference sequence). The CDR3 runs to 14 residues. The CDR3 DNA follows: TGTGCCAGTAGTATAGGATCGGGGGGCTACGAGCAGTACTTC. The encoded protein is CASSIGSGGYEQYF. Full variable domain (remainder filled in from reference TRBV19 and TRBJ2-7): DGGITQSPKYLFRKEGQNVTLSCEQNLNHDAMYWYRQDPGQGLRLIYYSQIVNDFQKGDIAEGYSVSREKKESFPLTVTSAQKNPTAFYLCASSIGSGGYEQYFGPGTRLTVT.

The V gene is TRBV2, the J gene TRBJ2-7; a weak D match, TRBD1 (6 bases). V was pared by 1 base and J by 4 bases, with 11 bases between. Germline CDR1 reads SNHLY; CDR2 reads FYNNEI. CDR3 length equals 14 residues. CDR3 sequence (DNA): TGTGCCAGCAGTGAAGGGGGGCGTGTGTACGAGCAGTACTTC. Its translation is CASSEGGRVYEQYF.

This clone occurred a few times. The J gene is TRBJ2-2, the V gene TRBV30; tentative D call: TRBD2 (5 bases). Trimming shortened V by 0 bases and J by 3 bases, and 14 bases separated the two germline ends. Germline V gene data show CDR1 as GTSNPN and CDR2 as SVGIG (reference sequence). CDR3 length equals 16 residues. CDR3 residues: CAWSVKVGLHTGELFF. The CDR3 nucleotides read TGTGCCTGGAGTGTTAAGGTCGGACTTCACACCGGGGAGCTGTTTTTT.

The V call is TRBV5-4, the J call TRBJ2-7; 11 bases match TRBD1. Germline trimming cut 4 bases from V and 5 bases from J; bases unmatched to any gene: 5. Germline V gene lookup returns CDR1 SGHNT and CDR2 YYREEE (reference sequence). This CDR3 comprises 14 residues. CDR3 DNA: TGTGCCAGCAGCACCGGACAGGGGGCAGACGAGCAGTACTTC. Translating gives CASSTGQGADEQYF.

The chain joins TRBV4-2 to TRBJ2-1; tentatively, D is TRBD2 (6 bases). V was trimmed by 2 bases and J by 8 bases, leaving 16 bases between them. The CDR3 runs 15 residues. The V gene's germline CDR1 is LGHNA and CDR2 YNFKEQ. The CDR3, as DNA: TGTGCCAGCAGCCAAAACCGACTAGGAGAAGATGAGCAGTTCTTC. This translates into CASSQNRLGEDEQFF.

This chain links TRBV7-9 with TRBJ1-4; tentative D call: TRBD1 (5 bases). Germline loops: CDR1 SEHNR, CDR2 FQNEAQ (reference sequence). V was trimmed by 2 bases and J by 4 bases, leaving 14 bases between them. CDR3 length: 16 residues. CDR3 coding DNA: TGTGCCAGCAGCTTATTTCTAGGGGAAGGTAATGAAAAACTGTTTTTT. Translation gives CASSLFLGEGNEKLFF.

The chain combines TRBV30 with TRBJ2-7; 8 bases fit TRBD2. Germline CDR1 is GTSNPN and CDR2 is SVGIG (reference sequence). The CDR3 is 15 amino acids. The trim removed 1 base at V and 6 bases at J, leaving 11 bases unmatched. Here the CDR3 reads CAWSGGGREGGEQYF. The CDR3, as DNA: TGTGCCTGGAGTGGTGGTGGTCGGGAGGGCGGCGAGCAGTACTTC.

This chain connects TRBV28 to TRBJ2-7; 8 bases align to TRBD2. The CDR3 sequence is 13 residues long. Looked up from germline, CDR1 is MDHEN and CDR2 is SYDVKM. V dropped 10 bases and J dropped 2; count of bases not matched to a gene: 7. CDR3: CAIQREFAYEQYF. CDR3 bases: TGTGCCATTCAGCGGGAGTTTGCCTACGAGCAGTACTTC.

The chain is built from TRBV10-3 and TRBJ2-5, with 9 bases matching TRBD1. In germline, CDR1 is ENHRY, CDR2 SYGVKD. V shed 3 bases, J shed 3 bases, and the junction held 8 bases outside the gene matches. This CDR3 region has 16 residues. This CDR3 reads CAISDRTGGMEETQYF. Written as DNA, the CDR3 is TGTGCCATCAGTGATAGAACAGGGGGCATGGAAGAGACCCAGTACTTC.

The chain is built from TRBV5-6 and TRBJ2-1, with 9 positions matching TRBD2. Germline V gives CDR1 SGHDT, CDR2 YYEEEE. The V gene end was trimmed by 4 bases and the J gene end by 14 bases; junction bases not matched to a gene: 10. The CDR3 sequence is 13 residues long. CDR3: CASSRMREGLKFF. For the CDR3, the DNA is TGTGCCAGCAGCCGTATGCGGGAGGGCCTCAAGTTCTTC.

The V and J genes are TRBV9 and TRBJ1-2; 7 nucleotides line up with TRBD1. V was clipped by 4 bases and J by 6 bases; unmatched bases: 6. Germline loops: CDR1 SGDLS, CDR2 YYNGEE. The length of the CDR3 is 13 residues. The CDR3 loop reads CASSPGDSDGYTF. In nucleotides, the CDR3 is TGTGCCAGCAGCCCAGGGGACAGCGATGGCTACACCTTC.

This sequence joins TRBV11-2 and TRBJ1-1, with D maybe TRBD1 (6 bases). The CDR3 is 13 residues long. Germline V lookup: CDR1 SGHAT, CDR2 FQNNGV. Trimming removed 10 bases at V and 5 bases at J, with 17 bases between. The CDR3 nucleotides read TGTGCCATCGGAATTGGGGGCTGGACTGAAGCTTTCTTT. It specifies CAIGIGGWTEAFF.

The rearrangement joins TRBV7-2 to TRBJ2-1; 8 bases map to TRBD2. V was pared by 8 bases and J by 8 bases, with 11 bases of the junction left unmatched. The CDR3 is 14 residues long. Germline lookup yields CDR1 SGHTA and CDR2 FQGNSA. The CDR3 DNA sequence: TGTGCCAGCGGAATACTAAGCGGGAGCTATGAGCAGTTCTTC. Its protein is CASGILSGSYEQFF.

This clone appeared a single time. The rearrangement links TRBV4-3 to TRBJ1-2; tentatively, D is TRBD1 (6 bases). Trimming took 4 bases from V and 4 from J, leaving 13 bases between them. This CDR3 has 14 residues. Germline assignment: CDR1 LGHNA and CDR2 YSLEER. The CDR3 sequence is CASSPKDSTYGYTF. The CDR3 DNA sequence: TGCGCCAGCAGCCCGAAGGACAGCACCTATGGCTACACCTTC.

The V call is TRBV7-9, the J call TRBJ1-3, with D possibly TRBD1 on 6 matching bases. Germline-derived CDR1 and CDR2 are SEHNR and FQNEAQ (reference sequence). CDR3 size: 15 residues. V shed 9 bases and J shed 0 bases, with 15 bases lying between them. CDR3: CASSLQGYSGNTIYF. The DNA of the CDR3 is TGTGCCAGTAGCCTACAGGGTTACTCTGGAAACACCATATATTTT.

The rearrangement uses TRBV28 and TRBJ1-1, with 9 bases identical to TRBD1. There are 14 residues in the CDR3. Germline assignment: CDR1 MDHEN and CDR2 SYDVKM. V lost 6 bases, J lost 6 bases, and 8 bases stayed unmatched. In DNA form, the CDR3 reads TGTGCCAGCAGATCGGGACAGGGTCACGCTGAAGCTTTCTTT. Protein product: CASRSGQGHAEAFF.

This chain links TRBV15 with TRBJ2-3, with 9 bases fitting TRBD1. Trimming cost V 4 bases and J 0 bases; bases outside gene matches: 8. Germline CDR1 LNHNV, CDR2 YYDKDF (reference sequence). This CDR3 region has 17 residues. The CDR3 coding sequence is TGTGCCACCAGCAAAAAGGACAGGGGCCAAAGCACAGATACGCAGTATTTT. Residues: CATSKKDRGQSTDTQYF.

This clone was counted a few times. The chain carries TRBV28 and TRBJ2-1; 12 nucleotides line up with TRBD2. J was trimmed by 7 bases and V by 7 bases; bases with no gene match: 8. CDR1 MDHEN and CDR2 SYDVKM come from the germline V gene. The CDR3 spans 15 residues. The CDR3 DNA reads TGTGCCAGCAACCTTGGACTAGCGGGAAGAAATGAGCAGTTCTTC. Its translation: CASNLGLAGRNEQFF.

CDR3 residues: CASSVPTRGQETQYF. The CDR3 DNA is TGTGCCAGCAGTGTACCCACTAGAGGGCAAGAGACCCAGTACTTC. The rearrangement uses TRBV2 and TRBJ2-5, with D maybe TRBD2 (5 bases). CDR1 is SNHLY, CDR2 FYNNEI, per germline. V was trimmed by 4 bases and J by 2 bases, leaving 14 bases between them. CDR3 length: 15 residues.

The table lists this clone with a few counts. The V call is TRBV5-1, the J call TRBJ2-3, with TRBD2 as a possible D gene (6 bases). Germline V gives CDR1 SGHRS, CDR2 YFSETQ. The CDR3 length is 15 residues. V dropped 1 base and J dropped 4 bases, with 13 bases sitting between them. CDR3 amino acids: CASSLNGGGADTQYF. CDR3 nucleotides: TGCGCCAGCAGCTTGAACGGGGGAGGTGCAGATACGCAGTATTTT.

V is TRBV30 and J is TRBJ1-2, with TRBD1 matching 7 bases. The CDR3 is made up of 13 amino acids. The ends lost 5 bases at V and 8 bases at J; junction bases unmatched: 11. Germline assignment: CDR1 GTSNPN and CDR2 SVGIG (reference sequence). In nucleotides, the CDR3 is TGTGCCTGGTGGGGGAAGGGGGCGTGGGGCTACACCTTC. Translating gives CAWWGKGAWGYTF.